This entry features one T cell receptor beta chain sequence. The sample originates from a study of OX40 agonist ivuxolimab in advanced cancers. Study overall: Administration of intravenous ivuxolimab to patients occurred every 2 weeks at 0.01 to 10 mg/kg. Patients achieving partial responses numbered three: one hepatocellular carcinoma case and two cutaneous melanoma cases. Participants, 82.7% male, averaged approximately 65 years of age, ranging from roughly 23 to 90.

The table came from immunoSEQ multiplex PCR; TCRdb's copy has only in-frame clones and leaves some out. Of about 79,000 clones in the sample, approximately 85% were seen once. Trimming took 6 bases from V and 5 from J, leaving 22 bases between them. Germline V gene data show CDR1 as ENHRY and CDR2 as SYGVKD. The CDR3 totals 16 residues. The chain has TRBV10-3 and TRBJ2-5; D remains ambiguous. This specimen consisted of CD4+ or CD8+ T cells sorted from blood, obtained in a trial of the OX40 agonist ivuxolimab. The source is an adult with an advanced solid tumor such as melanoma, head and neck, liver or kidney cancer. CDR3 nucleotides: TGTGCCATCAGCCCCCAAATGGCGGCTGGGAAGGAGACCCAGTACTTC. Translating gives CAISPQMAAGKETQYF.